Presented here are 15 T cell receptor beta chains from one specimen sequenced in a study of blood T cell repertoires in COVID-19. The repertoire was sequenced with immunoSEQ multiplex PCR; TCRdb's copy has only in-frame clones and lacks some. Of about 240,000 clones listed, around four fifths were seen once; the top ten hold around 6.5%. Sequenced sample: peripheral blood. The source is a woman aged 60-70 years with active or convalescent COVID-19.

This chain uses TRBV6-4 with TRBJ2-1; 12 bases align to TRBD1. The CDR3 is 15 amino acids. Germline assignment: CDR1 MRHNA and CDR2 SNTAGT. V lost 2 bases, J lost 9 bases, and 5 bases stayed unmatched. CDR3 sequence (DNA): TGTGCCAGCAGTGACCAGGGACAGGGGGCGGGTGAGCAGTTCTTC. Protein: CASSDQGQGAGEQFF.

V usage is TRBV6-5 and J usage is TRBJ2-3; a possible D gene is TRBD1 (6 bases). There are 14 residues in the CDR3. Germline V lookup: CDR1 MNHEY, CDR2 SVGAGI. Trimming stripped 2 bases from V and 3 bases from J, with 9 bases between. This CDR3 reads CASSYPGETDTQYF. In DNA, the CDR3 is TGTGCCAGCAGTTACCCAGGGGAGACAGATACGCAGTATTTT.

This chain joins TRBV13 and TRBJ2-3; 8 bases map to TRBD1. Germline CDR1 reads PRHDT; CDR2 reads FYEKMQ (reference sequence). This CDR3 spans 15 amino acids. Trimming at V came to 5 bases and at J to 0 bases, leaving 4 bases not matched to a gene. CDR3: CASSARGRSTDTQYF. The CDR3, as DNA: TGTGCCAGCAGCGCCAGGGGGCGCAGCACAGATACGCAGTATTTT.

The CDR3 here is CASSQDFGSNQPQHF. The CDR3 coding sequence is TGTGCCAGCAGCCAAGATTTCGGTAGCAATCAGCCCCAGCATTTT. The rearrangement uses TRBV4-2 and TRBJ1-5; D unresolved. The ends were cut back, 0 bases at V and 0 bases at J, with 6 bases in the middle. Germline-derived CDR1 and CDR2 are LGHNA and YNFKEQ. The CDR3 totals 15 residues.

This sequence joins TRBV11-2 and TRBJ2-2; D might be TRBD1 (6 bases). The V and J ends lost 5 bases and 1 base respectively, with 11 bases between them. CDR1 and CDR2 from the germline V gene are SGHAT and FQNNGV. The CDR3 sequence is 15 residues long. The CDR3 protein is CASSRGQVNTGELFF. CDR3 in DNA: TGTGCCAGCAGCCGGGGACAAGTGAACACCGGGGAGCTGTTTTTT.

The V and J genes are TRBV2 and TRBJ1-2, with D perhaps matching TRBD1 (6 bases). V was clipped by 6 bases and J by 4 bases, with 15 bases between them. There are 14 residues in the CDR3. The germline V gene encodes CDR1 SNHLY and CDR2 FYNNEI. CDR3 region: CASRTGTSPYGYTF. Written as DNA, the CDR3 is TGTGCCAGCAGAACAGGGACCAGTCCCTATGGCTACACCTTC. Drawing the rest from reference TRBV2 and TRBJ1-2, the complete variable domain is EPEVTQTPSHQVTQMGQEVILRCVPISNHLYFYWYRQILGQKVEFLVSFYNNEISEKSEIFDDQFSVERPDGSNFTLKIRSTKLEDSAMYFCASRTGTSPYGYTFGSGTRLTVV.

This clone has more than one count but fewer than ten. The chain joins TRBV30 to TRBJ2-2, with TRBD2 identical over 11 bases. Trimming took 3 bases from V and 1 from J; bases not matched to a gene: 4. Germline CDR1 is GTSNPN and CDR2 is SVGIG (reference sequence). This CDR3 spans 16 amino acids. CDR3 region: CAWSVAGGGNTGELFF. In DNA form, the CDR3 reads TGTGCCTGGAGCGTAGCGGGAGGGGGGAACACCGGGGAGCTGTTTTTT. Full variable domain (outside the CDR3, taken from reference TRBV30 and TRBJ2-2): SQTIHQWPATLVQPVGSPLSLECTVEGTSNPNLYWYRQAAGRGLQLLFYSVGIGQISSEVPQNLSASRPQDRQFILSSKKLLLSDSGFYLCAWSVAGGGNTGELFFGEGSRLTVL.

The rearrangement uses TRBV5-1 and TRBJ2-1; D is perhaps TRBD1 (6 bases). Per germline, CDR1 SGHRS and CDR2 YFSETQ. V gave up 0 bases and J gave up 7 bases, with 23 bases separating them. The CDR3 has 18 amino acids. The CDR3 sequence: CASSLDGSGVKYTNEQFF. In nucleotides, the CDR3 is TGCGCCAGCAGCTTGGACGGTTCAGGGGTAAAGTACACGAATGAGCAGTTCTTC. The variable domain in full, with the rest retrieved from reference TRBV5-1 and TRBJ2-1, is KAGVTQTPRYLIKTRGQQVTLSCSPISGHRSVSWYQQTPGQGLQFLFEYFSETQRNKGNFPGRFSGRQFSNSRSEMNVSTLELGDSALYLCASSLDGSGVKYTNEQFFGPGTRLTVL.

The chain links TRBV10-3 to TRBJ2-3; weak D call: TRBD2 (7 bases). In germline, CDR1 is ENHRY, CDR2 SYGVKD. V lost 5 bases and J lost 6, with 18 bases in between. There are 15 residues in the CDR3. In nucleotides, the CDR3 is TGTGCCATCAGTAACCTTGGGGGCGGGGGTGATACGCAGTATTTT. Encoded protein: CAISNLGGGGDTQYF.

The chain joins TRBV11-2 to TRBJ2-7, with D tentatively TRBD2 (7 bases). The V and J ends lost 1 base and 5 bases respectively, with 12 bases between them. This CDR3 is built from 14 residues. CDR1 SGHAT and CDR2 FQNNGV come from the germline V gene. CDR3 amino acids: CASSLVGGANEQYV. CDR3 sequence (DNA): TGTGCCAGCAGCTTAGTGGGGGGGGCGAACGAGCAGTACGTC.

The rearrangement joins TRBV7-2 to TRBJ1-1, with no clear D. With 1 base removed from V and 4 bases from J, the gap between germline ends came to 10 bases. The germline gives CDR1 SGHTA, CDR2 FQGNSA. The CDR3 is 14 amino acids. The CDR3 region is CASSLVMRGTEAFF. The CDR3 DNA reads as TGTGCCAGCAGCTTAGTGATGCGGGGCACTGAAGCTTTCTTT.

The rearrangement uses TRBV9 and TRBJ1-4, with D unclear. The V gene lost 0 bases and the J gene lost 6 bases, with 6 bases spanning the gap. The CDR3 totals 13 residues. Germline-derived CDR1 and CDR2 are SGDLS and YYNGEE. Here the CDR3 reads CASSVASDEKLFF. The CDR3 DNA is TGTGCCAGCAGCGTAGCCTCGGATGAAAAACTGTTTTTT.

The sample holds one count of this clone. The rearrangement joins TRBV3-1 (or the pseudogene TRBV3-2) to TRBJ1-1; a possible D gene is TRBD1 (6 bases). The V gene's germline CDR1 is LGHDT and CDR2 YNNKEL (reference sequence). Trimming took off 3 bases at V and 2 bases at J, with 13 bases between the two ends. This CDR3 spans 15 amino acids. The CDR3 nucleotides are TGTGCCAGCAGCCAGGCCGCAGGGGCAAACACTGAAGCTTTCTTT. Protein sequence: CASSQAAGANTEAFF.

The CDR3 DNA is TGTGCCAGCAGTGGACAGGGGAACACTGAAGCTTTCTTT. This translates into CASSGQGNTEAFF. The rearrangement joins TRBV25-1 to TRBJ1-1; 7 nucleotides match TRBD1. Germline assignment: CDR1 MGHDK and CDR2 SYGVNS. Trimming took 4 bases from V and 1 from J; bases not matched to a gene: 0. This CDR3 is 13 amino acids long.

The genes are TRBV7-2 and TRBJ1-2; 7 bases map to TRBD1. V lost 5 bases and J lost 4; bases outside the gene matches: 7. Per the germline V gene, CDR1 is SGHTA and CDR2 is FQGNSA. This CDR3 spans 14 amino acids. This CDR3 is CASSGDSRGYGYTF. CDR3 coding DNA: TGTGCCAGCAGCGGGGACAGCAGGGGCTATGGCTACACCTTC.